The 21 T cell receptor beta chains below were found in one sample sequenced in a study of shared clonotypes between healthy human individuals. The table came from immunoSEQ multiplex PCR; TCRdb's copy has only in-frame clones and leaves some out. The table records about 490,000 clones, roughly 85% of them present only once. The sample comprised PBMCs. The receptors come from a woman in her 40s in good health. Some clones in this sample may be carry-over from other donors' samples.

This clone was recorded only once. The rearrangement links TRBV18 to TRBJ1-1; 9 bases are shared with TRBD1. The CDR3 covers 13 residues. The germline CDR1 and CDR2 sequences are KGHSH and LQKENI. J lost 4 bases, V lost 5 bases, and 2 bases had no gene match. Here the CDR3 DNA reads TGTGCCAGCTCAGTGGACAGGGGCACTGAAGCTTTCTTT. Residues: CASSVDRGTEAFF.

This chain joins TRBV7-7 and TRBJ2-7; no firm D call. Trimming cost V 11 bases and J 7 bases, with 6 bases left between them. The CDR3 totals 8 residues. In germline, CDR1 is SSHAT, CDR2 FNYEAQ (reference sequence). The CDR3 spells CALEEQYF. The DNA for the CDR3 is TGTGCCCTGGAAGAGCAGTACTTC.

In regard to this clone: The sample holds other DNA sequences that translate to the same CDR3. The chain has TRBV7-9 and TRBJ1-5; possibly TRBD1 for D (5 bases). Deletions cut 0 bases from V and 6 bases from J, with 9 bases between. Germline CDR1 is SEHNR and CDR2 is FQNEAQ (reference sequence). The CDR3 has 14 residues. In nucleotides, the CDR3 is TGTGCCAGCAGCTTAGCCGGGGGGGGTCAGCCCCAGCATTTT. Translation gives CASSLAGGGQPQHF.

The V call is TRBV29-1, the J call TRBJ1-4, with D perhaps TRBD1 (5 bases). There are 13 residues in the CDR3. Trimming shortened V by 4 bases and J by 7 bases, and 13 bases separated the two germline ends. Germline V lookup: CDR1 SQVTM, CDR2 ANQGSEA. CDR3 in amino acids: CSVGDLSGEKLFF. DNA for the CDR3: TGCAGCGTTGGGGACTTATCGGGTGAAAAACTGTTTTTT.

The rearrangement joins TRBV25-1 to TRBJ2-5, with 7 bases identical to TRBD1. V gave up 3 bases and J gave up 4 bases; unmatched junction bases: 11. Germline V gene lookup returns CDR1 MGHDK and CDR2 SYGVNS. The CDR3 totals 16 residues. The DNA of the CDR3 is TGTGCCAGCAGTGATTACCTCAGGGGGTTCCGAGAGACCCAGTACTTC. It specifies CASSDYLRGFRETQYF. The variable domain in full, with the rest retrieved from reference TRBV25-1 and TRBJ2-5, is EADIYQTPRYLVIGTGKKITLECSQTMGHDKMYWYQQDPGMELHLIHYSYGVNSTEKGDLSSESTVSRIRTEHFPLTLESARPSHTSQYLCASSDYLRGFRETQYFGPGTRLLVL.

This sequence joins TRBV6-5 and TRBJ1-2; maybe TRBD1 (5 bases). This CDR3 contains 14 residues. Looked up from germline, CDR1 is MNHEY and CDR2 is SVGAGI. V was pared by 4 bases and J by 10 bases, with 19 bases between. CDR3 sequence: CASSSTERGSDYTF. Written as DNA, the CDR3 is TGTGCCAGCAGTTCCACCGAACGGGGGAGCGACTACACCTTC.

V is TRBV18 and J is TRBJ1-1; 7 bases line up with TRBD1. The V and J ends lost 4 bases and 8 bases, in that order; junction bases with no gene match: 16. Germline loops: CDR1 KGHSH, CDR2 LQKENI. This CDR3 comprises 16 residues. CDR3 amino acids: CASSQSGTVAREEAFF. Here the CDR3 DNA reads TGTGCCAGCTCACAATCCGGGACAGTGGCGAGAGAGGAAGCTTTCTTT.

This sequence joins TRBV28 and TRBJ2-1; 8 bases match TRBD1. Germline V gene lookup returns CDR1 MDHEN and CDR2 SYDVKM. This CDR3 is built from 15 residues. With 6 bases clipped from V and 7 bases from J, the junction kept 11 bases outside the gene matches. CDR3 sequence (DNA): TGTGCCAGCAGCCCCGGAGGACAGGGCCAGAATGAGCAGTTCTTC. This sequence encodes CASSPGGQGQNEQFF.

This chain uses TRBV5-1 with TRBJ2-1; D ambiguous. V was shortened by 0 bases and J by 5 bases, with 12 bases between the two germline ends. Germline V CDR1 and CDR2: SGHRS, YFSETQ. This CDR3 region has 15 residues. The CDR3 DNA is TGCGCCAGCAGCTTGGTTAGCCGGAAAAACAATGAGCAGTTCTTC. Amino acid sequence: CASSLVSRKNNEQFF.

For the CDR3, the DNA is TGTGCCAGCAGCCAAGATCTAGGGAGCGGGGCCAACGTCCTGACTTTC. It yields the protein CASSQDLGSGANVLTF. The V gene is TRBV5-4, the J gene TRBJ2-6, with D perhaps TRBD2 (5 bases). V lost 4 bases to trimming and J lost 4 bases, with 15 bases between them. The length of the CDR3 is 16 residues. Per germline, CDR1 SGHNT and CDR2 YYREEE (reference sequence).

This clone was detected only a few times. The chain links TRBV5-1 to TRBJ2-2, with D uncertain. The V and J ends lost 3 bases and 6 bases respectively, with 12 bases between them. CDR1 SGHRS and CDR2 YFSETQ come from the germline V gene. CDR3 length: 14 amino acids. The DNA of the CDR3 is TGCGCCAGCAGCTCGGGTCTCTCGGCCGGGGAGCTGTTTTTT. Translation: CASSSGLSAGELFF. The full variable domain, its missing parts supplied by reference TRBV5-1 and TRBJ2-2, is KAGVTQTPRYLIKTRGQQVTLSCSPISGHRSVSWYQQTPGQGLQFLFEYFSETQRNKGNFPGRFSGRQFSNSRSEMNVSTLELGDSALYLCASSSGLSAGELFFGEGSRLTVL.

At least ten counts were recorded for this clone. Other nucleotide sequences in the sample specify the same CDR3. The chain recombines TRBV4-3 with TRBJ1-1; D may be TRBD1 (6 bases). The germline V gene has CDR1 LGHNA and CDR2 YSLEER. V was shortened by 0 bases and J by 4 bases, with 12 bases between the two germline ends. CDR3 length: 15 residues. The CDR3 bases are TGCGCCAGCAGCCAAGATAACAGGGCAGGCACTGAAGCTTTCTTT. Amino acids: CASSQDNRAGTEAFF.

V is TRBV29-1 and J is TRBJ2-1; D may be TRBD2 (6 bases). Trimming took off 6 bases at V and 2 bases at J, with 14 bases between the two ends. CDR1 is SQVTM and CDR2 is ANQGSEA in the germline V gene. The CDR3 totals 14 residues. CDR3 region: CSVARDSAYNEQFF. For the CDR3, the DNA is TGCAGCGTGGCTCGGGACTCGGCCTACAATGAGCAGTTCTTC.

The chain couples TRBV27 to TRBJ2-1; 8 bases map to TRBD1. The CDR3 is 16 amino acids. Germline CDR1 MNHEY, CDR2 SMNVEV (reference sequence). The J segment lost 5 bases and the V segment lost 6 bases, leaving 12 bases of the junction unmatched. This CDR3 is CASRALRGLGDNEQFF. The DNA for the CDR3 is TGTGCCAGCAGAGCACTCAGGGGGCTAGGTGACAATGAGCAGTTCTTC.

This chain joins TRBV7-8 and TRBJ2-2; D not resolved. Germline CDR1 reads SGHVS; CDR2 reads FQNEAQ. This CDR3 comprises 13 residues. The V and J ends lost 0 bases and 4 bases respectively, with 3 bases between them. The CDR3 region has the DNA TGTGCCAGCAGCTTAGCGGGCACCGGGGAGCTGTTTTTT. It encodes CASSLAGTGELFF.

This chain links TRBV18 with TRBJ2-1; 8 nucleotides align to TRBD2. Trimming at V came to 2 bases and at J to 0 bases, leaving 6 bases not matched to a gene. The CDR3 spans 17 residues. Germline assignment: CDR1 KGHSH and CDR2 LQKENI. The CDR3 sequence is CASSPALADNSYNEQFF. For the CDR3, the DNA is TGTGCCAGCTCACCAGCACTAGCGGATAACTCCTACAATGAGCAGTTCTTC.

The chain combines TRBV7-2 with TRBJ2-2; D is perhaps TRBD2 (6 bases). The V end lost 6 bases, the J end lost 5 bases, and 19 bases lay between the germline ends. Per germline, CDR1 SGHTA and CDR2 FQGNSA. The CDR3 contains 16 residues. Written as DNA, the CDR3 is TGTGCCAGCAGTTATCGGGGCTCCGCGGGGACCGGGGAGCTGTTTTTT. Its translation: CASSYRGSAGTGELFF.

The chain has TRBV27 and TRBJ2-3, with TRBD2 matching over 15 bases. CDR1 and CDR2 (germline): MNHEY, SMNVEV (reference sequence). The J segment lost 2 bases and the V segment lost 4 bases, leaving 7 bases of the junction unmatched. This CDR3 has 18 residues. The chain's CDR3 is CASSSAGTSGRITDTQYF. The CDR3 DNA follows: TGTGCCAGCAGTTCCGCGGGGACTAGCGGGAGGATCACAGATACGCAGTATTTT.

The rearrangement joins TRBV15 to TRBJ2-5; D not certain. This CDR3 is built from 15 residues. V was trimmed by 0 bases and J by 2 bases, leaving 10 bases between them. Germline V CDR1 and CDR2: LNHNV, YYDKDF (reference sequence). CDR3 in amino acids: CATSRDGQRQETQYF. In nucleotides, the CDR3 is TGTGCCACCAGCAGAGATGGGCAGCGTCAAGAGACCCAGTACTTC.

The V gene is TRBV9, the J gene TRBJ2-3; TRBD2 aligns across 13 bases. This CDR3 comprises 17 residues. V gave up 4 bases and J gave up 4 bases; unmatched junction bases: 9. Germline CDR1 SGDLS, CDR2 YYNGEE. The DNA of the CDR3 is TGTGCCAGCAGCCCACGCGGACTAGCGGGAGTGGCAGATACGCAGTATTTT. Its protein is CASSPRGLAGVADTQYF.

A word on this clone: The sample holds other DNA sequences that translate to the same CDR3. This chain uses TRBV18 with TRBJ2-7; 7 bases map to TRBD2. V shed 0 bases, J shed 2 bases, and the junction held 4 bases outside the gene matches. CDR3 size: 15 residues. From germline, CDR1 is KGHSH and CDR2 LQKENI. CDR3 amino acids: CASSPPGRGTYEQYF. CDR3 DNA: TGTGCCAGCTCACCACCAGGGCGGGGGACCTACGAGCAGTACTTC.